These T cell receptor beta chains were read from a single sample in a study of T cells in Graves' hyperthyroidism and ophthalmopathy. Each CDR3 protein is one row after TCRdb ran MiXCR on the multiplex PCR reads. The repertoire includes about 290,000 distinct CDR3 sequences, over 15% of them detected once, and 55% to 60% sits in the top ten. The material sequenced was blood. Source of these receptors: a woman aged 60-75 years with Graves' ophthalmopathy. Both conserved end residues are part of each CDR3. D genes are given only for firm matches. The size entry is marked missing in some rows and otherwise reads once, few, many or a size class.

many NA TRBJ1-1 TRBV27 TGTGCCAGCAGTTTATCGAGGAGGAACACTGAAGCTTTCTTT CASSLSRRNTEAFF
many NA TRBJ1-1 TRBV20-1 TGCAGTGCGGATGGGGGCGGACAGGAAGCTTTCTTT CSADGGGQEAFF
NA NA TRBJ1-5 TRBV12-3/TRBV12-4 TGTGCCAGCAGTTCCCGGGACGGCCGCCAGCCCCAGCATTTT CASSSRDGRQPQHF
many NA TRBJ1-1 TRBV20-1 TGCAGTGCTAGAGATCGGGTAGCGGGAGGGCACACTGAAGCTTTCTTT CSARDRVAGGHTEAFF
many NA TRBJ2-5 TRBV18 TGTGCCAGCTCACCCGGACGATTCCAAGAGACCCAGTACTTC CASSPGRFQETQYF
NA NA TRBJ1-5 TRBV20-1 TGCAGTGCTAGCTGGAAGGATAGCAATCAGCCCCAGCATTTT CSASWKDSNQPQHF
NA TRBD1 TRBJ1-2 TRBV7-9 TGTGCCAGCAGCGCCCCGGGACAGGGCCACGTCGGCTATGGCTACACCTTC CASSAPGQGHVGYGYTF
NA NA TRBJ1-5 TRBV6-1 TGTGCCAGCATGGGCCGCGGGACCCAAAATCAGCCCCAGCATTTT CASMGRGTQNQPQHF
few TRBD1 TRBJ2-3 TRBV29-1 TGCAGCACCACCGGGACAGGGGCGCCAGATACGCAGTATTTT CSTTGTGAPDTQYF
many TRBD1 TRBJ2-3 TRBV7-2 TGTGCCAGCAGCCAAGGGGGCGGCACAGATACGCAGTATTTT CASSQGGGTDTQYF
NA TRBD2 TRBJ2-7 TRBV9 TGTGCCAGCAGCGAATTTAGCGGGGGCCCCTACGAGCAGTACTTC CASSEFSGGPYEQYF
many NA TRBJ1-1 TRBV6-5 TGTGCCAGCAGTTACTCGGGGGGGCCCGCTGAAGCTTTCTTT CASSYSGGPAEAFF
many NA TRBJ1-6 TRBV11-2 TGTGCCAGCAGCTTTAATTCACCCCTCCACTTT CASSFNSPLHF
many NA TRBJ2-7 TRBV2 TGTGCCAGCAGCCGGGACAATGCCTACGAGCAGTACTTC CASSRDNAYEQYF
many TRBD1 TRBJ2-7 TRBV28 TGTGCCAGCAGTGATCCGGGACAGGGGGCGGCCGAGCAGTACTTC CASSDPGQGAAEQYF
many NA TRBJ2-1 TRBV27 TGTGCCAGCAGTAACCGAATAGTAGTGGAGCAGTTCTTC CASSNRIVVEQFF
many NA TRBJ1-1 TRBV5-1 TGCGCCAGCAGCATGGAAACCCGAAACACTGAAGCTTTCTTT CASSMETRNTEAFF
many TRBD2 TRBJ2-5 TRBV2 TGTGCCAGCAGTGAAGGGACTAGAACCAAAGAGACCCAGTACTTC CASSEGTRTKETQYF
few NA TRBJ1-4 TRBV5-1 TGCGCCAGCAGACGGACAAGGGATGAGGAAAAACTGTTTTTT CASRRTRDEEKLFF
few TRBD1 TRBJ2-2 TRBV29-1 TGCAGCGTCCAAAACACGGACAGGGGGCTGGACACCGGGGAGCTGTTTTTT CSVQNTDRGLDTGELFF
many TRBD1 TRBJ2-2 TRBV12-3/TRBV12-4 TGTGCCAGCAGTTTAGTACAGGGGTACGGGGAGCTGTTTTTT CASSLVQGYGELFF